This T cell receptor beta chain was recovered during a study of blood T cell repertoires in COVID-19. Across the study: The United States, Italy and Spain were the sources of the acute and convalescent COVID-19 samples.

V was trimmed by 2 bases and J by 0 bases, leaving 13 bases between them. Germline V CDR1 and CDR2: ENHRY, SYGVKD. The CDR3 loop spans 17 amino acids. Assay used: immunoSEQ multiplex PCR; TCRdb lists only in-frame clones, some missing. The profile shows approximately 220,000 clones, 80% to 90% of them singletons. Sequenced: peripheral blood. The chain links TRBV10-3 to TRBJ2-2; D gene uncertain. The TCR sequence derives from a man aged 60 to 75 who had recovered from COVID-19. This chain's CDR3 is CAISEPQTTSNTGELFF. The CDR3 DNA is TGTGCCATCAGTGAGCCCCAAACAACCTCGAACACCGGGGAGCTGTTTTTT.